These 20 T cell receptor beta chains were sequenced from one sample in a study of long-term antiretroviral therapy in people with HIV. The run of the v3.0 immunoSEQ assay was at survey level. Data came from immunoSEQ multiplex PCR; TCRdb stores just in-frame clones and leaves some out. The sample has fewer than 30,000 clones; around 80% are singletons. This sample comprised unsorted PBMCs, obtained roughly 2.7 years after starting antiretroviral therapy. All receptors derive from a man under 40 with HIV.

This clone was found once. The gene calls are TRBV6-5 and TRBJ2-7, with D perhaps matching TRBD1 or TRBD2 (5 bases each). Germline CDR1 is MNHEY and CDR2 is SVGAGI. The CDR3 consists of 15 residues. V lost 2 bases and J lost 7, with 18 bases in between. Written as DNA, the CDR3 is TGTGCCAGCAGTTACGGACGGGACGAGAAGGGGGAGCAGTACTTC. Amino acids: CASSYGRDEKGEQYF.

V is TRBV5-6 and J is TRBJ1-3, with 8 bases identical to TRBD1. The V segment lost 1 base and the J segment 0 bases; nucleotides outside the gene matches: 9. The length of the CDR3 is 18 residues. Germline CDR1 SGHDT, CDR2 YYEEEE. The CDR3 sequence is CASSLPGGSGASGNTIYF. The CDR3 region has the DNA TGTGCCAGCAGCTTGCCAGGGGGCTCCGGTGCCTCTGGAAACACCATATATTTT.

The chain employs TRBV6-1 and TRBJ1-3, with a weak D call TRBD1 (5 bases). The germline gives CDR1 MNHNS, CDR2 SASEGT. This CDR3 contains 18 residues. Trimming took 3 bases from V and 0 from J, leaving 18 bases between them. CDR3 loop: CASSELPLGLSSGNTIYF. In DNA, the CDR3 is TGTGCCAGCAGTGAGCTACCCTTGGGACTCAGCTCTGGAAACACCATATATTTT.

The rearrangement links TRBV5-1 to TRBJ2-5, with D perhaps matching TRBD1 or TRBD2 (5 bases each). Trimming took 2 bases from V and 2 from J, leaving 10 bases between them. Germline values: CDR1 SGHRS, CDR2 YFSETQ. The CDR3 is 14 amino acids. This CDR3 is CASSFGTGQETQYF. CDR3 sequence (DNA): TGCGCCAGCAGCTTTGGGACCGGTCAAGAGACCCAGTACTTC.

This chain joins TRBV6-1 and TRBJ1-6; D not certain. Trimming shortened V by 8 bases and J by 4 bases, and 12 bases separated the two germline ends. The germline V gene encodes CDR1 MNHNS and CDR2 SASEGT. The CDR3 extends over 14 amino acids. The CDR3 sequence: CASGGRSYNSPLHF. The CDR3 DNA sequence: TGTGCCAGCGGAGGGAGAAGTTATAATTCACCCCTCCACTTT.

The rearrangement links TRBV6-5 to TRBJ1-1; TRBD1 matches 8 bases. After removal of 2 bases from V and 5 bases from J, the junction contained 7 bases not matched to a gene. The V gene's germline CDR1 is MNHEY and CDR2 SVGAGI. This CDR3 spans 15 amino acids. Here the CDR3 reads CASSYRRGPRTEAFF. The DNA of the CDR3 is TGTGCCAGCAGTTACCGCAGGGGGCCGCGGACTGAAGCTTTCTTT.

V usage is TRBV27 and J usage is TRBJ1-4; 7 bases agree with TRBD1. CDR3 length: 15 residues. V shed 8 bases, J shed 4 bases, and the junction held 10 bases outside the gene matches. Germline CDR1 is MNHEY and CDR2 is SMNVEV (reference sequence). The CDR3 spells CASRFQGGGNEKLFF. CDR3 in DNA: TGTGCCAGCCGCTTTCAGGGGGGCGGTAATGAAAAACTGTTTTTT. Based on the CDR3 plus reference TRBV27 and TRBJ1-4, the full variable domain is EAQVTQNPRYLITVTGKKLTVTCSQNMNHEYMSWYRQDPGLGLRQIYYSMNVEVTDKGDVPEGYKVSRKEKRNFPLILESPSPNQTSLYFCASRFQGGGNEKLFFGSGTQLSVL.

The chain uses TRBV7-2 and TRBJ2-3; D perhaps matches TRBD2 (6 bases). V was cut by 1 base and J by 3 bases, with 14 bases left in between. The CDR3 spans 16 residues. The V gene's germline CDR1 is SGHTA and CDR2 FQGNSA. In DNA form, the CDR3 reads TGTGCCAGCAGCTTAGGGCCCTTGACTAGTACAGATACGCAGTATTTT. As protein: CASSLGPLTSTDTQYF. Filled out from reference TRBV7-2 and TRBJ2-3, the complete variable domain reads GAGVSQSPSNKVTEKGKDVELRCDPISGHTALYWYRQSLGQGLEFLIYFQGNSAPDKSGLPSDRFSAERTGGSVSTLTIQRTQQEDSAVYLCASSLGPLTSTDTQYFGPGTRLTVL.

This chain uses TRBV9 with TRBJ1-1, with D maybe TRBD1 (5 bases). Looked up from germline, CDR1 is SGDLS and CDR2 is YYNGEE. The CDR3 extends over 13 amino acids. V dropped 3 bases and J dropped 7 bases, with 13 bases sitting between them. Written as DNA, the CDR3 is TGTGCCAGCAGCGAGGGACCCCGAGGTGAAGCTTTCTTT. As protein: CASSEGPRGEAFF.

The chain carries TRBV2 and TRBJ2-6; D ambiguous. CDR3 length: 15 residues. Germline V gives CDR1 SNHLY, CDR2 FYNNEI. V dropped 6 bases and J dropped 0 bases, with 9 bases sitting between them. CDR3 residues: CASRNSPSGANVLTF. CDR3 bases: TGTGCCAGCAGGAATAGTCCCTCTGGGGCCAACGTCCTGACTTTC.

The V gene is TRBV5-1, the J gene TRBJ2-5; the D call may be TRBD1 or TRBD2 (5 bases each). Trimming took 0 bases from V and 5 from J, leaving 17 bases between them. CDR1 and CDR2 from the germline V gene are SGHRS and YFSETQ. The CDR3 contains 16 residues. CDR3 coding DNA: TGCGCCAGCAGCTTGGCCCTAAGAGGGGATAGGGAGACCCAGTACTTC. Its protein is CASSLALRGDRETQYF.

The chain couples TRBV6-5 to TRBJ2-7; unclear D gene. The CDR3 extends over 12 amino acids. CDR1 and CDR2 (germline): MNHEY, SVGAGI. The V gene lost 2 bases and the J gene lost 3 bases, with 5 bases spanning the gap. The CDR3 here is CASSYGFYEQYF. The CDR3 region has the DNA TGTGCCAGCAGTTACGGGTTCTACGAGCAGTACTTC.

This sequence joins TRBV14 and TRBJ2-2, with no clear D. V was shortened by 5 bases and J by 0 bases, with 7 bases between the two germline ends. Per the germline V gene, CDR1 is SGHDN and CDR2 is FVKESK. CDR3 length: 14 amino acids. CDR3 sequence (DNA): TGTGCCAGCAGCACCACAGCGAACACCGGGGAGCTGTTTTTT. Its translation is CASSTTANTGELFF.

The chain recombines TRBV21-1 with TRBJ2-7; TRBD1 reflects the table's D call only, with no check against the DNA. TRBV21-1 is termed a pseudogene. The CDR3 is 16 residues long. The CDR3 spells CASSKATANRLLVQYF. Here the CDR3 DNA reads TGTGCCAGCAGCAAAGCGACAGCTAATCGTCTACTTGTGCAGTACTTC.

CDR3 loop: CASSLQWGNPYEQYF. Here the CDR3 DNA reads TGTGCCAGCAGTCTGCAGTGGGGAAATCCCTACGAGCAGTACTTC. The V gene is TRBV6-1, the J gene TRBJ2-7; no definite D call. The V end lost 5 bases, the J end lost 2 bases, and 16 bases lay between the germline ends. CDR1 is MNHNS, CDR2 SASEGT, per germline. The CDR3 has 15 amino acids.

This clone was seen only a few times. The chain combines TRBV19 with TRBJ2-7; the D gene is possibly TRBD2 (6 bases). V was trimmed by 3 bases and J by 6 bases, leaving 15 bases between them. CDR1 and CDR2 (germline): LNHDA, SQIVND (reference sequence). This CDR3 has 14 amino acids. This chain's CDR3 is CASSIGGGRTEQYF. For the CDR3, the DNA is TGTGCCAGTAGTATCGGGGGAGGACGGACCGAGCAGTACTTC. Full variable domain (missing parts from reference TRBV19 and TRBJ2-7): DGGITQSPKYLFRKEGQNVTLSCEQNLNHDAMYWYRQDPGQGLRLIYYSQIVNDFQKGDIAEGYSVSREKKESFPLTVTSAQKNPTAFYLCASSIGGGRTEQYFGPGTRLTVT.

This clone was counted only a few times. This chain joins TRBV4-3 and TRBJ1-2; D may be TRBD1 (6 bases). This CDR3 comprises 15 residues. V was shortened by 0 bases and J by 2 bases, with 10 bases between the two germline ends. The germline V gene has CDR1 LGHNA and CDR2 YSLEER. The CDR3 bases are TGCGCCAGCAGCCAAGATATAAGGGGGAACTATGGCTACACCTTC. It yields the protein CASSQDIRGNYGYTF.

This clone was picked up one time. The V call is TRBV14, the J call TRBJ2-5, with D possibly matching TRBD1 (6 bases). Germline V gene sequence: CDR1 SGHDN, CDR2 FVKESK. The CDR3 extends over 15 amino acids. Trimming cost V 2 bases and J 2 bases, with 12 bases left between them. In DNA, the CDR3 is TGTGCCAGCAGCCAATTTGGGGGACATCAAGAGACCCAGTACTTC. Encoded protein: CASSQFGGHQETQYF.

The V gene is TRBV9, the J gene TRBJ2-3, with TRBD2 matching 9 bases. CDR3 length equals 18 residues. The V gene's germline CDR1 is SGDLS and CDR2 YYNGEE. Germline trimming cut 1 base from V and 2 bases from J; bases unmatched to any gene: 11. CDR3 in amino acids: CASSVRDATSGFTDTQYF. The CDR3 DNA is TGTGCCAGCAGCGTACGCGACGCGACTAGCGGTTTCACAGATACGCAGTATTTT.

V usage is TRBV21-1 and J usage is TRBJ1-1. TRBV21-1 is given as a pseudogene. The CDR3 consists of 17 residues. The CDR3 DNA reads TGTGCCAGCAGCAAAGCGCTGGGGGTTCGGGTGAACACTGAAGCTTTCTTT. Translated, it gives CASSKALGVRVNTEAFF.